Listed below are T cell receptor beta chains from one sample, sequenced in a study of T cell responses to AZD1222 COVID-19 vaccine. Sequencing was performed with immunoSEQ multiplex PCR; in TCRdb, only in-frame clones are kept and a portion is missing. The sample has tens of thousands of clones; roughly nine tenths are singletons. The sample here was peripheral blood, taken on day 0 of AZD1222 vaccination. These receptors were taken from an adult in good health. CDR3s include the opening cysteine and the closing phenylalanine or tryptophan.

V	CDR3
TRBV25-1	CASSVYNEQFF
TRBV5-1	CASSRSSGRITYNEQFF
TRBV6-6	CASSYERGGSSPLHF
TRBV7-8	CASSATGSYGYTF
TRBV21-1	CASSKDSTQHF
TRBV19	CASSRQGLSTEAFF
TRBV12-5	CASGPQREQYF
TRBV7-2	CASSLEQGYTEAFF
TRBV6-5	CASKSGFGTTYEQYF
TRBV11-3	CASSLSPSYSYEQYF
TRBV4-1	CASSQDGGLNYGYTF
TRBV18	CASSPEPQGYSNQPQHF
TRBV19	CASREGLRGEQYF
TRBV11-3	CASSLAADNEQFF
TRBV6-5	CASDRDRGGEQYF
TRBV5-6	CASSPPLSDRGAFF
TRBV4-1	CASSQDWPGSIGGYTF
TRBV5-1	CASRGQGEETQYF
TRBV20-1	CSASDYGYTF
TRBV3-1/TRBV3-2	CASSQDSGTGNQPQHF
TRBV9	CASSVGLAGDTGELFF
TRBV7-2	CASSLGNNSPLHF
TRBV24-1	CATSALTGGARHF
TRBV19	CASNVNRGSDTQYF
TRBV6-5	CASSYWRTIRMGGYTF
TRBV18	CASSRGGTEAFF
TRBV3-1/TRBV3-2	CASSPTGTGPYEQYF
TRBV4-1	CASSPRQGDLETQYF
TRBV15	CATSRDFTDTQYF
TRBV19	CATAGRGNEKLFF
TRBV3-1/TRBV3-2	CASSQNRDSNSPLHF
TRBV18	CASSPSGGAKNIQYF
TRBV7-8	CASGERRDPRSPLHF
TRBV7-3	CASSSGQQNTEAFF
TRBV20-1	CSAGRVQPQHF
TRBV6-5	CATDGGTGNYGYTF
TRBV10-3	CAISEGGQPYGYTF
TRBV6-5	CASSYSVWGGEAFF
TRBV28	CASSLIAWGNEAFF
TRBV5-1	CASSLGGQSNSPLHF
TRBV9	CASSVEGFREQYF
TRBV3-1/TRBV3-2	CASSHPGPTYEQYF
TRBV2	CASQKGGVSGGYTF
TRBV11-1	CASSYGDEQYF
TRBV29-1	CSAEQGALSEQYF
TRBV9	CASSVATRGKAFF
TRBV5-1	CASSVSGTSDYEQYF
TRBV6-1	CASSEFGGRDRGGGYTF
TRBV5-5	CASSLGSGGTQETQYF
TRBV5-6	CASSYRTGGVDGYTF
TRBV5-4	CASSSDYSGGSYEQYF
TRBV7-9	CASSAGREGQPQHF